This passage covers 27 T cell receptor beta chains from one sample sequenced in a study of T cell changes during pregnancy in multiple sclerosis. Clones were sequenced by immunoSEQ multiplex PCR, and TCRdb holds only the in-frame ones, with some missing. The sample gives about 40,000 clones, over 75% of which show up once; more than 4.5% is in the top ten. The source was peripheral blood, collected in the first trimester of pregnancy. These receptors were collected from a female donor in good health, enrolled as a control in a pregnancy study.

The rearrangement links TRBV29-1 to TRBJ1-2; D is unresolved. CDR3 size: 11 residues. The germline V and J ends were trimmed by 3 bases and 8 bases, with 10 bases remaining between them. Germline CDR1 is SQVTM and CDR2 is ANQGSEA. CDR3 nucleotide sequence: TGCAGCGTTGAGAGGGAGGGCGGCTACACCTTC. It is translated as CSVEREGGYTF. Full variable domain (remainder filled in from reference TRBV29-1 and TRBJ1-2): SAVISQKPSRDICQRGTSLTIQCQVDSQVTMMFWYRQQPGQSLTLIATANQGSEATYESGFVIDKFPISRPNLTFSTLTVSNMSPEDSSIYLCSVEREGGYTFGSGTRLTVV.

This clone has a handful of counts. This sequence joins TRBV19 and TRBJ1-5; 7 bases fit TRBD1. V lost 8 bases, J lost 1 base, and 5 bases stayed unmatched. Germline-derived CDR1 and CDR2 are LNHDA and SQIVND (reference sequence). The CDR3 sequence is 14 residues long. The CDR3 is CASGADRSNQPQHF. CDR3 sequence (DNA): TGTGCCAGTGGAGCGGACAGGAGCAATCAGCCCCAGCATTTT.

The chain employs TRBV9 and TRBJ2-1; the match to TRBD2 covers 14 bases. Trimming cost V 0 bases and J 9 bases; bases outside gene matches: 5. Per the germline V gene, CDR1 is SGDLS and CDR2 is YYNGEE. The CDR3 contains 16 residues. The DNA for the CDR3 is TGTGCCAGCAGCGTAGATGGGACTAGCGGGAGAAGTGAGCAGTTCTTC. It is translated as CASSVDGTSGRSEQFF.

For the CDR3, the DNA is TGTGCCAGCATGGTCCGCTCAAGCGACACCGGGGAGCTGTTTTTT. This sequence encodes CASMVRSSDTGELFF. The genes are TRBV7-2 and TRBJ2-2; D uncertain. Germline V gene sequence: CDR1 SGHTA, CDR2 FQGNSA. V lost 7 bases, J lost 3 bases, and 15 bases lay in between. CDR3 length: 15 amino acids.

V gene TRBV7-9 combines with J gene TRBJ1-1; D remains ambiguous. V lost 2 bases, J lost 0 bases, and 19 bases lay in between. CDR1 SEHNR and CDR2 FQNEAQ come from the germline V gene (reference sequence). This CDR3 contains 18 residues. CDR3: CASSLPTRGGTMNTEAFF. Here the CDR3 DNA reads TGTGCCAGCAGCTTACCCACCCGGGGAGGCACCATGAACACTGAAGCTTTCTTT.

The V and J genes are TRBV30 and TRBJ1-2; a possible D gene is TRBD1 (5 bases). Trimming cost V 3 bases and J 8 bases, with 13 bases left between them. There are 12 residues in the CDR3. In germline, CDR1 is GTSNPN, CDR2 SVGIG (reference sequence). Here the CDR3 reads CAWRNTGYGYTF. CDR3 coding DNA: TGTGCCTGGAGGAATACAGGATACGGCTACACCTTC.

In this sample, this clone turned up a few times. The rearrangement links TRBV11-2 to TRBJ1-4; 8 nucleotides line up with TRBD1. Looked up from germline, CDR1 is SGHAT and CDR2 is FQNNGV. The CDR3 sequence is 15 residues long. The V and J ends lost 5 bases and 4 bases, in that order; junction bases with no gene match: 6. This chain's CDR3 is CASSPGTGLNEKLFF. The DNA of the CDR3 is TGTGCCAGCAGCCCCGGGACAGGCCTTAATGAAAAACTGTTTTTT.

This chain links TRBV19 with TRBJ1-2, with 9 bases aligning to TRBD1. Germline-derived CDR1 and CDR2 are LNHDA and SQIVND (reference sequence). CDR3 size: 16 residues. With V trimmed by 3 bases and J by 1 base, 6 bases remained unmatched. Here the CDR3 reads CASSIGQGLDNYGYTF. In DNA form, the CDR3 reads TGTGCCAGTAGTATCGGACAGGGGTTGGATAACTATGGCTACACCTTC.

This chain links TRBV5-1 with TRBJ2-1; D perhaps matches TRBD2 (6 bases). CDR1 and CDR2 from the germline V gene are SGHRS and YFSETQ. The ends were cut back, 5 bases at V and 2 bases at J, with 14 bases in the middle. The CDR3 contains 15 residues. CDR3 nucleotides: TGCGCCAGCAGATCAGGCGGGACCACCTACAATGAGCAGTTCTTC. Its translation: CASRSGGTTYNEQFF.

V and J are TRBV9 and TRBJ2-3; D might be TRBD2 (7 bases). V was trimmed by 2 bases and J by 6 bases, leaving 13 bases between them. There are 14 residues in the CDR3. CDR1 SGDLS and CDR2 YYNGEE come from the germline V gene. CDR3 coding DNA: TGTGCCAGCAGCGTTTCGGGGGGCCTCGATACGCAGTATTTT. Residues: CASSVSGGLDTQYF. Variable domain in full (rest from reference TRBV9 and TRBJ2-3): DSGVTQTPKHLITATGQRVTLRCSPRSGDLSVYWYQQSLDQGLQFLIQYYNGEERAKGNILERFSAQQFPDLHSELNLSSLELGDSALYFCASSVSGGLDTQYFGPGTRLTVL.

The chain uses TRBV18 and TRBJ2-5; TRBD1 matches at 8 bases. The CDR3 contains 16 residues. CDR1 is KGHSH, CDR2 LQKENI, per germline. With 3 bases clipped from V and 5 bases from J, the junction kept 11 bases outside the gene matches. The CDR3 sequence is CASSPVMDRASETQYF. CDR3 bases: TGTGCCAGCTCACCTGTCATGGACAGGGCGTCCGAGACCCAGTACTTC.

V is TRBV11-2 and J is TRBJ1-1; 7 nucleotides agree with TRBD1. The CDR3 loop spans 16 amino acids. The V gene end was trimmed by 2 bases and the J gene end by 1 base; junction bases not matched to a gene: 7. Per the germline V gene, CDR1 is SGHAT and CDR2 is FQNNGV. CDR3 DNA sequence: TGTGCCAGCAGCTTAATGGCAGGGGGAGGGAACACTGAAGCTTTCTTT. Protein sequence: CASSLMAGGGNTEAFF.

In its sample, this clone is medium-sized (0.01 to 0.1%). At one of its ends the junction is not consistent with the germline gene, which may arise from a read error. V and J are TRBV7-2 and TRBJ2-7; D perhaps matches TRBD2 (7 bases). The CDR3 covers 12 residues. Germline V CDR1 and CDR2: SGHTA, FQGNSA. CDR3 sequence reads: CASSYKGGAGVF. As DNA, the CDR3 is TGTGCCAGCAGCTACAAAGGGGGGGCAGGGGTGTTC.

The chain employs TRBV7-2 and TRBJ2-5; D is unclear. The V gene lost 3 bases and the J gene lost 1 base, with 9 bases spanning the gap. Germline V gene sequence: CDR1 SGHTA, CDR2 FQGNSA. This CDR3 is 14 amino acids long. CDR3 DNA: TGTGCCAGCAGCTTGGGCTCAGCCCAAGAGACCCAGTACTTC. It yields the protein CASSLGSAQETQYF.

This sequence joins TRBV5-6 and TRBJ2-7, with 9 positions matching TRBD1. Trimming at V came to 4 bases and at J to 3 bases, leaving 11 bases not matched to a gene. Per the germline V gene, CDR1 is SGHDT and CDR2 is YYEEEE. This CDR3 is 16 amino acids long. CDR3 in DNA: TGTGCCAGCAGCACCTGGGCGGGACAGGGCTACTACGAGCAGTACTTC. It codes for CASSTWAGQGYYEQYF.

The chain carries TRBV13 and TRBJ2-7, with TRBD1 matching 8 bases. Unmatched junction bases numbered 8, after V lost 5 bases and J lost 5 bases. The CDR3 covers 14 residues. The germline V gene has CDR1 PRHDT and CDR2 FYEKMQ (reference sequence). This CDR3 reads CASSERQGPHEQYF. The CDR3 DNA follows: TGTGCCAGCAGCGAAAGACAGGGGCCCCACGAGCAGTACTTC.

CDR3 DNA sequence: TGTGCCAGCAGAGAACAGGGGGGTGATATCCAGCCCCAGCATTTT. Its translation is CASREQGGDIQPQHF. J is TRBJ1-5 and V is TRBV6-1, with 8 bases aligning to TRBD1. With V trimmed by 6 bases and J by 7 bases, 11 bases remained unmatched. The CDR3 loop spans 15 amino acids. Per the germline V gene, CDR1 is MNHNS and CDR2 is SASEGT.

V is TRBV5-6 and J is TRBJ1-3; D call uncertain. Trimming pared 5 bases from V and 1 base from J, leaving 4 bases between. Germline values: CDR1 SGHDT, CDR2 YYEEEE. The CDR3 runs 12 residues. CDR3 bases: TGTGCCAGCAGTCCTTCTGGAAACACCATATATTTT. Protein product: CASSPSGNTIYF.

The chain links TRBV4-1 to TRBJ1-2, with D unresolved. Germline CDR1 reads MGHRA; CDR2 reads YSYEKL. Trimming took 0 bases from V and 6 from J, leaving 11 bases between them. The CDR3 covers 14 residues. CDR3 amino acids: CASSQDSAADGYTF. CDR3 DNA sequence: TGCGCCAGCAGCCAAGATAGCGCAGCCGATGGCTACACCTTC.

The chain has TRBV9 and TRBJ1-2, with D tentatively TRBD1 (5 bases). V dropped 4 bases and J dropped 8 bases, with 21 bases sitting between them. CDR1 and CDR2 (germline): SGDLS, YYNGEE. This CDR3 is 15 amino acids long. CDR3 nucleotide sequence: TGTGCCAGCAGCCACAAGGACATTTCTCGGATCGGCTACACCTTC. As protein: CASSHKDISRIGYTF.

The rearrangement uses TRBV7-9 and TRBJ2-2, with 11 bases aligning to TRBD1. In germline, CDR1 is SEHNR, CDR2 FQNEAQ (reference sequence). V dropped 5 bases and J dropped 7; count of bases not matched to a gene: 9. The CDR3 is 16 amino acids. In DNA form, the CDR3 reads TGTGCCAGCAGCCCCCGGACAGGGGGCTTAAACGGGGAGCTGTTTTTT. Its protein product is CASSPRTGGLNGELFF.

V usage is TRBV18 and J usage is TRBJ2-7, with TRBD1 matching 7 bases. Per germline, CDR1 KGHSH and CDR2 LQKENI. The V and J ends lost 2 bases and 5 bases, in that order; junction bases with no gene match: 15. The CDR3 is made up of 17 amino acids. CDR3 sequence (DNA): TGTGCCAGCTCACCAATATCCCGACAGGGTGGGTGGGACGAGCAGTACTTC. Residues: CASSPISRQGGWDEQYF.

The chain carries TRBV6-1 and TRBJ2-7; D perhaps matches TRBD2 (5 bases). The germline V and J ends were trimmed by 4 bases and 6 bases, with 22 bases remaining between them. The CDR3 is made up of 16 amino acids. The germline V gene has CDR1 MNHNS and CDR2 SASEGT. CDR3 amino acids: CASSGSLPPTGGEQYF. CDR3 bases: TGTGCCAGCAGTGGGAGCTTGCCTCCGACCGGAGGCGAGCAGTACTTC.

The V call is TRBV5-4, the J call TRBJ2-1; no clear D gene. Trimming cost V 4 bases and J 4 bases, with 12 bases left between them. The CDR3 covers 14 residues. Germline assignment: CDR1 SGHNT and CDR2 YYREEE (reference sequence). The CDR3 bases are TGTGCCAGCAGCGCCGAACTAACTTACAATGAGCAGTTCTTC. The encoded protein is CASSAELTYNEQFF. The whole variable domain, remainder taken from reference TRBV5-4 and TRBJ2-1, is ETGVTQSPTHLIKTRGQQVTLRCSSQSGHNTVSWYQQALGQGPQFIFQYYREEENGRGNFPPRFSGLQFPNYSSELNVNALELDDSALYLCASSAELTYNEQFFGPGTRLTVL.

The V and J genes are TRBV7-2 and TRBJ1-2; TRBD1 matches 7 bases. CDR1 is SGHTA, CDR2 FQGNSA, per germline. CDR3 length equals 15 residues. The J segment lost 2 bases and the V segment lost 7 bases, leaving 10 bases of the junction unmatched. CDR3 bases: TGTGCCAGCACCTTCAGGGACAGACCCAACTATGGCTACACCTTC. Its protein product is CASTFRDRPNYGYTF.

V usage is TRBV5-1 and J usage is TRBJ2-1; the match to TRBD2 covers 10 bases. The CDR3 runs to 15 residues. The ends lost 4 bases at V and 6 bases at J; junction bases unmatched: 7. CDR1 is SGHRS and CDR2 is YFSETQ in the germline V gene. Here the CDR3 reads CASSVSSGRANEQFF. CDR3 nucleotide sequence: TGCGCCAGCAGCGTATCCAGCGGGAGGGCCAATGAGCAGTTCTTC.

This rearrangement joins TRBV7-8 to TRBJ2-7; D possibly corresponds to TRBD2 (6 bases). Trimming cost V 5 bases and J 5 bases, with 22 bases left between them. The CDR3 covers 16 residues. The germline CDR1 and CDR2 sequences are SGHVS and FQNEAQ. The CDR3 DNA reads TGTGCCAGCAGCCGAGGACGCACGGGGTCGGGGGACGAGCAGTACTTC. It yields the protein CASSRGRTGSGDEQYF. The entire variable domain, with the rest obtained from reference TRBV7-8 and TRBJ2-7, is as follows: GAGVSQSPRYKVAKRGQDVALRCDPISGHVSLFWYQQALGQGPEFLTYFQNEAQLDKSGLPSDRFFAERPEGSVSTLKIQRTQQEDSAVYLCASSRGRTGSGDEQYFGPGTRLTVT.